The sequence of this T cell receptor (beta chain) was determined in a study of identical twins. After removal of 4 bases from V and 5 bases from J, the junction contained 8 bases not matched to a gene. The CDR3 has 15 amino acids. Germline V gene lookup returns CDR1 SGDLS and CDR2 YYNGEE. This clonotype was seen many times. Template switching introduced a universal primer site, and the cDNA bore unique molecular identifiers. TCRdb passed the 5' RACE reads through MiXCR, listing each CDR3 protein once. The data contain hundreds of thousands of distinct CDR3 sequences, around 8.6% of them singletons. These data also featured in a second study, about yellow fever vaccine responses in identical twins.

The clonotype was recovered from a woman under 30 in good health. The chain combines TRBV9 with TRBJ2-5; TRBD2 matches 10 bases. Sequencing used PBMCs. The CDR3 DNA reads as TGTGCCAGCAGCCCTCTAGCGGGGGTATGGGAGACCCAGTACTTC. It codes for CASSPLAGVWETQYF.